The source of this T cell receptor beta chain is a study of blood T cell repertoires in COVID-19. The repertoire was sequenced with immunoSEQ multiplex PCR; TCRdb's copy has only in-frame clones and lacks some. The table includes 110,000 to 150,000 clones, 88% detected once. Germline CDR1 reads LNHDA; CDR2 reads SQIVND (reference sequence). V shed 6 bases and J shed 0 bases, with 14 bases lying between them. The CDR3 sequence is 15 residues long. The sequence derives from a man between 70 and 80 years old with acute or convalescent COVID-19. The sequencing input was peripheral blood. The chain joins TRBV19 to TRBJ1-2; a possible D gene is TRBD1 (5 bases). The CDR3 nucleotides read TGTGCCAGTAGGAAGACGACAGCTCCTAACTATGGCTACACCTTC. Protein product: CASRKTTAPNYGYTF.